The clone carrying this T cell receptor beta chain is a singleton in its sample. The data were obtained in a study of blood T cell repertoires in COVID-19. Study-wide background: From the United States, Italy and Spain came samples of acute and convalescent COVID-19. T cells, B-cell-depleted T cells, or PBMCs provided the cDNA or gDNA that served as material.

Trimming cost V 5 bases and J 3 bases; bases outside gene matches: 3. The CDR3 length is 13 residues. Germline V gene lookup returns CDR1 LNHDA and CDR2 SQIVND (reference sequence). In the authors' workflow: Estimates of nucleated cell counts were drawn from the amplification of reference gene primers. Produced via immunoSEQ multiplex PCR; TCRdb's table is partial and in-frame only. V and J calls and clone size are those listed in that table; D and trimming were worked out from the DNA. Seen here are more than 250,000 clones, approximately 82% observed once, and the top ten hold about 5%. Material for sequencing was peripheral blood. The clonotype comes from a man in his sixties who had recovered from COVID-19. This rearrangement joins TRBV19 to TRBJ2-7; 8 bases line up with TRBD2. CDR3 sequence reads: CASSSGRGYEQYF. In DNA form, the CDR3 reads TGTGCCAGTAGTTCCGGGAGGGGCTACGAGCAGTACTTC.